The 17 T cell receptor beta chains presented below share a single source sample, sequenced in a study of regulatory and conventional T cells in RAG deficiency. Clones were read by immunoSEQ multiplex PCR, and TCRdb kept only the in-frame ones, dropping some. The top ten clones hold 3.4% of a sample with 30,000 to 40,000 clones, 76% of them seen once. Genomic DNA came from blood conventional CD4+ T cells gated CD25-low CD127-high. This sample was shared with a second study, whose subject was regulatory T cells. Per that paper: The primer mix had 52 TRBV and 13 TRBJ primers.

Sequences were obtained from CD4+ effector T cells sorted from blood. The receptors were sampled from a human donor in good health.

This clone has a handful of counts. The V and J genes are TRBV6-1 and TRBJ1-1, with 8 bases that match TRBD1. Germline-derived CDR1 and CDR2 are MNHNS and SASEGT. Trimming removed 6 bases from V and 7 bases from J; junction bases left unmatched: 7. The CDR3 length is 13 residues. CDR3: CASRETGASEAFF. CDR3 DNA: TGTGCCAGCAGGGAGACAGGGGCGAGTGAAGCTTTCTTT.

The chain combines TRBV28 with TRBJ2-5; maybe TRBD2 (6 bases). V lost 6 bases and J lost 1, with 12 bases in between. The CDR3 totals 14 residues. The germline CDR1 and CDR2 sequences are MDHEN and SYDVKM. This chain's CDR3 is CASSPAGIQETQYF. The CDR3 DNA sequence: TGTGCCAGCAGCCCCGCGGGGATCCAAGAGACCCAGTACTTC. The variable domain in full, completed from reference TRBV28 and TRBJ2-5, reads DVKVTQSSRYLVKRTGEKVFLECVQDMDHENMFWYRQDPGLGLRLIYFSYDVKMKEKGDIPEGYSVSREKKERFSLILESASTNQTSMYLCASSPAGIQETQYFGPGTRLLVL.

This clone was seen once. V and J are TRBV6-5 and TRBJ1-1, with TRBD1 matching 8 bases. The CDR3 sequence is 15 residues long. The J segment lost 3 bases and the V segment lost 6 bases, leaving 9 bases of the junction unmatched. The germline V gene encodes CDR1 MNHEY and CDR2 SVGAGI. CDR3 residues: CASSFDRGGDTEAFF. The CDR3 DNA reads TGTGCCAGCAGCTTCGACAGGGGTGGGGACACTGAAGCTTTCTTT.

The chain combines TRBV7-2 with TRBJ2-1; 13 bases match TRBD2. V shed 1 base and J 7 bases; nucleotides not matched to a gene: 7. The CDR3 runs to 17 residues. Germline values: CDR1 SGHTA, CDR2 FQGNSA. CDR3 coding DNA: TGTGCCAGCAGCTTAGAATTTACTAGCGGGGGGGGAAATGAGCAGTTCTTC. Its translation is CASSLEFTSGGGNEQFF.

V usage is TRBV29-1 and J usage is TRBJ2-2; weak D call: TRBD2 (5 bases). The germline V and J ends were trimmed by 4 bases and 3 bases, with 12 bases remaining between them. CDR3 size: 14 residues. CDR1 is SQVTM, CDR2 ANQGSEA, per germline. CDR3 region: CSVGPTRDTGELFF. In DNA form, the CDR3 reads TGCAGCGTTGGGCCAACTAGGGACACCGGGGAGCTGTTTTTT.

The chain has TRBV27 and TRBJ2-3, with D uncertain. With 5 bases removed from V and 2 bases from J, the gap between germline ends came to 8 bases. CDR1 is MNHEY, CDR2 SMNVEV, per germline (reference sequence). This CDR3 region has 13 residues. CDR3: CASSRQVTDTQYF. CDR3 bases: TGTGCCAGCAGTCGCCAGGTCACAGATACGCAGTATTTT.

The rearrangement joins TRBV11-3 to TRBJ2-5, with TRBD2 identical over 8 bases. The germline V gene encodes CDR1 SGHNT and CDR2 YENEEA. The CDR3 is 16 amino acids. V shed 5 bases, J shed 4 bases, and the junction held 12 bases outside the gene matches. The CDR3 loop reads CASSLGGAAEGETQYF. CDR3 in DNA: TGTGCCAGCAGCCTCGGGGGGGCAGCGGAGGGAGAGACCCAGTACTTC. Full variable domain (rest looked up from reference TRBV11-3 and TRBJ2-5): EAGVVQSPRYKIIEKKQPVAFWCNPISGHNTLYWYLQNLGQGPELLIRYENEEAVDDSQLPKDRFSAERLKGVDSTLKIQPAELGDSAVYLCASSLGGAAEGETQYFGPGTRLLVL.

CDR3: CASSLLRVGSTEAFF. CDR3 DNA: TGCGCCAGCAGCTTACTCCGGGTGGGGAGCACTGAAGCTTTCTTT. The J gene is TRBJ1-1, the V gene TRBV5-1; D is uncertain. The germline V and J ends were trimmed by 2 bases and 4 bases, with 15 bases remaining between them. Germline CDR1 and CDR2: SGHRS and YFSETQ. The CDR3 loop spans 15 amino acids.

V and J are TRBV18 and TRBJ1-2; a weak D match, TRBD1 (5 bases). Trimming removed 6 bases from V and 5 bases from J, with 10 bases in between. CDR3 size: 12 residues. From germline, CDR1 is KGHSH and CDR2 LQKENI. This chain's CDR3 is CASSGAGYGYTF. CDR3 in DNA: TGTGCCAGCTCCGGGGCGGGGTATGGCTACACCTTC.

The chain carries TRBV5-1 and TRBJ1-1, with D unresolved. The CDR3 is 13 residues long. Trimming left V 1 base short and J 1 base short, with 5 bases between. The germline V gene has CDR1 SGHRS and CDR2 YFSETQ. In DNA form, the CDR3 reads TGCGCCAGCAGCTTGATGGAGAACACTGAAGCTTTCTTT. Translated, it gives CASSLMENTEAFF.

The V call is TRBV27, the J call TRBJ1-2; D not resolved. The CDR3 totals 14 residues. Deletions cut 3 bases from V and 4 bases from J, with 12 bases between. Per the germline V gene, CDR1 is MNHEY and CDR2 is SMNVEV (reference sequence). The CDR3 spells CASSFFGLGYGYTF. The CDR3 nucleotides read TGTGCCAGCAGTTTCTTCGGACTTGGCTATGGCTACACCTTC.

The rearrangement links TRBV19 to TRBJ1-1, with TRBD1 as a possible D gene (5 bases). V was trimmed by 4 bases and J by 7 bases, leaving 22 bases between them. The CDR3 runs 16 residues. Germline V lookup: CDR1 LNHDA, CDR2 SQIVND (reference sequence). The CDR3, as DNA: TGTGCCAGTAGTAGGAGACGGGACCTCTCGATGAGTGAAGCTTTCTTT. Amino acids: CASSRRRDLSMSEAFF.

The J gene is TRBJ1-1, the V gene TRBV27; weak D call: TRBD1 (6 bases). V shed 3 bases and J shed 5 bases, with 13 bases lying between them. Germline loops: CDR1 MNHEY, CDR2 SMNVEV (reference sequence). This CDR3 has 14 amino acids. As DNA, the CDR3 is TGTGCCAGCAGTTTGGGAATAGGGGGAACTGAAGCTTTCTTT. Translated, it gives CASSLGIGGTEAFF.

The CDR3 nucleotides read TGTGCCAGCAGCTTAGAAGGACGGAATCAGCCCCAGCATTTT. Translation gives CASSLEGRNQPQHF. The J gene is TRBJ1-5, the V gene TRBV7-9; D gene unclear. V was shortened by 1 base and J by 4 bases, with 8 bases between the two germline ends. The CDR3 runs 14 residues. Germline CDR1 SEHNR, CDR2 FQNEAQ (reference sequence). Filled out from reference TRBV7-9 and TRBJ1-5, the complete variable domain reads DTGVSQNPRHKITKRGQNVTFRCDPISEHNRLYWYRQTLGQGPEFLTYFQNEAQLEKSRLLSDRFSAERPKGSFSTLEIQRTEQGDSAMYLCASSLEGRNQPQHFGDGTRLSIL.

This clone was seen a single time. The rearrangement uses TRBV7-3 and TRBJ2-3, with TRBD2 matching over 12 bases. Unmatched junction bases numbered 8, after V lost 5 bases and J lost 2 bases. The CDR3 has 17 residues. Germline V lookup: CDR1 SGHTA, CDR2 FQGTGA. The CDR3 loop is CASSQTSGGKHTDTQYF. The CDR3 DNA reads TGTGCCAGCAGCCAAACTAGCGGGGGGAAGCACACAGATACGCAGTATTTT.

The V and J genes are TRBV9 and TRBJ2-7; unclear D gene. The ends were cut back, 0 bases at V and 0 bases at J, with 10 bases in the middle. CDR1 and CDR2 (germline): SGDLS, YYNGEE. This CDR3 comprises 15 residues. The CDR3 DNA reads as TGTGCCAGCAGCGTAGCCGGGCTCCCCTCCTACGAGCAGTACTTC. It translates to CASSVAGLPSYEQYF.

This chain links TRBV15 with TRBJ1-4; D is ambiguous. This CDR3 comprises 11 residues. Trimming removed 9 bases from V and 5 bases from J, with 7 bases in between. Looked up from germline, CDR1 is LNHNV and CDR2 is YYDKDF (reference sequence). The CDR3 bases are TGTGCCACGGCCCGGAATGAAAAACTGTTTTTT. This gives the protein CATARNEKLFF.